This passage covers 25 T cell receptor beta chains from one sample sequenced in a study of blood T cell repertoires in COVID-19. Profiled with immunoSEQ multiplex PCR; TCRdb holds only in-frame clones, not every one. The sample carries some 220,000 clones, around 84% recorded once. Sequenced sample: peripheral blood. The receptor source for this set is a human donor in a cohort sampled during active COVID-19.

V usage is TRBV6-2 or TRBV6-3 and J usage is TRBJ2-7, with 8 nucleotides matching TRBD1. The CDR3 length is 17 residues. CDR1 and CDR2 from the germline V gene are MNHEY and SVGEGT. Germline trimming cut 0 bases from V and 6 bases from J; bases unmatched to any gene: 13. CDR3 sequence (DNA): TGTGCCAGCAGTTACTCGAGATGGCGGACAGGGTCGATCGAGCAGTACTTC. Protein product: CASSYSRWRTGSIEQYF.

This clone occurred a few times. The chain uses TRBV5-1 and TRBJ2-5, with TRBD1 identical over 10 bases. Germline values: CDR1 SGHRS, CDR2 YFSETQ. Unmatched junction bases numbered 6, after V lost 7 bases and J lost 3 bases. There are 14 residues in the CDR3. CDR3 nucleotides: TGCGCCAGCGGCCGGACAGGGGGGGAAGAGACCCAGTACTTC. Translation gives CASGRTGGEETQYF.

CDR3 DNA sequence: TGTGCCAGCAGCGGGGGCTGGAACACTGAAGCTTTCTTT. Translated: CASSGGWNTEAFF. The chain is built from TRBV11-3 and TRBJ1-1, with a weak D call TRBD1 (6 bases). CDR1 and CDR2 (germline): SGHNT, YENEEA. V lost 5 bases and J 1 base, leaving 8 bases between the germline ends. This CDR3 spans 13 amino acids. Drawing the rest from reference TRBV11-3 and TRBJ1-1, the complete variable domain is EAGVVQSPRYKIIEKKQPVAFWCNPISGHNTLYWYLQNLGQGPELLIRYENEEAVDDSQLPKDRFSAERLKGVDSTLKIQPAELGDSAVYLCASSGGWNTEAFFGQGTRLTVV.

The CDR3 spells CASSPAGTGAEEQYF. CDR3 nucleotide sequence: TGCGCCAGCAGCCCAGCCGGGACAGGGGCTGAGGAGCAGTACTTC. The chain carries TRBV5-1 and TRBJ2-7; TRBD1 matches 10 bases. V lost 4 bases, J lost 7 bases, and 11 bases stayed unmatched. CDR3 length equals 15 residues. Germline V gene sequence: CDR1 SGHRS, CDR2 YFSETQ.

Here the CDR3 reads CASSVATAGGETQYF. CDR3 DNA: TGTGCCAGCAGCGTAGCTACAGCGGGGGGGGAGACCCAGTACTTC. V is TRBV9 and J is TRBJ2-5; TRBD2 aligns across 10 bases. V lost 0 bases and J lost 5; bases outside the gene matches: 4. Germline V gene sequence: CDR1 SGDLS, CDR2 YYNGEE. The CDR3 sequence is 15 residues long.

With respect to this clone: Sequence at one end of the junction differs from germline and may be a read error. The rearrangement uses TRBV11-2 and TRBJ1-2; tentative D call: TRBD1 (5 bases). Germline CDR1 and CDR2: SGHAT and FQNNGV. This CDR3 has 15 residues. The DNA for the CDR3 is TGTGCCAGCAGCTTGCAGGGAAGGGGTGGCTATGACTACACCTTC. The encoded protein is CASSLQGRGGYDYTF.

The chain carries TRBV7-2 and TRBJ2-3; TRBD2 might be the D (6 bases). Germline CDR1 is SGHTA and CDR2 is FQGNSA. The ends were cut back, 1 base at V and 0 bases at J, with 14 bases in the middle. This CDR3 is built from 17 residues. The CDR3 here is CASSLGPRDSSTDTQYF. DNA of the CDR3: TGTGCCAGCAGCTTAGGGCCCAGGGACTCTAGCACAGATACGCAGTATTTT.

The rearrangement links TRBV5-1 to TRBJ1-2, with D hard to call. Deletions cut 0 bases from V and 1 base from J, with 7 bases between. Germline V lookup: CDR1 SGHRS, CDR2 YFSETQ. CDR3 size: 14 residues. The CDR3 DNA reads TGCGCCAGCAGCTTGGAGAGCGTTAACTATGGCTACACCTTC. Residues: CASSLESVNYGYTF.

This chain joins TRBV6-2 or TRBV6-3 and TRBJ2-1; D remains ambiguous. The CDR3 sequence is 15 residues long. Germline assignment: CDR1 MNHEY and CDR2 SVGEGT. V gave up 6 bases and J gave up 0 bases, with 12 bases separating them. CDR3 nucleotides: TGTGCCAGCAGCGCTGACATTAGCTCCTACAATGAGCAGTTCTTC. Translated: CASSADISSYNEQFF.

The V call is TRBV5-4, the J call TRBJ2-3; 10 bases are a match to TRBD2. The length of the CDR3 is 18 residues. CDR1 is SGHNT, CDR2 YYREEE, per germline (reference sequence). Trimming cost V 0 bases and J 2 bases; bases outside gene matches: 9. CDR3 DNA: TGTGCCAGCAGCTTGGAGGTGTATAGCGGGGGGCCCACAGATACGCAGTATTTT. Encoded protein: CASSLEVYSGGPTDTQYF. The variable domain in full, with the rest retrieved from reference TRBV5-4 and TRBJ2-3, is ETGVTQSPTHLIKTRGQQVTLRCSSQSGHNTVSWYQQALGQGPQFIFQYYREEENGRGNFPPRFSGLQFPNYSSELNVNALELDDSALYLCASSLEVYSGGPTDTQYFGPGTRLTVL.

As DNA, the CDR3 is TGTGCCAGCAACGGACTAGCGGAGTTACAAGAGACCCAGTACTTC. Translation gives CASNGLAELQETQYF. The J gene is TRBJ2-5, the V gene TRBV6-6; 10 positions match TRBD2. The germline CDR1 and CDR2 sequences are MNHNY and SVGAGI (reference sequence). This CDR3 contains 15 residues. Trimming at V came to 7 bases and at J to 2 bases, leaving 7 bases not matched to a gene.

A single count supports this clone. The chain links TRBV2 to TRBJ1-2; 10 bases align to TRBD1. The junction had 9 bases not matched to a gene; V was cut back by 5 bases and J by 3 bases. The V gene's germline CDR1 is SNHLY and CDR2 FYNNEI. This CDR3 spans 16 amino acids. Here the CDR3 DNA reads TGTGCCAGCAGTAAAAATAGTGGGACAGGGGACTATGGCTACACCTTC. Residues: CASSKNSGTGDYGYTF.

This clone was picked up a small number of times. The V and J genes are TRBV6-1 and TRBJ2-7; 8 bases match TRBD2. This CDR3 has 17 residues. The germline CDR1 and CDR2 sequences are MNHNS and SASEGT. V dropped 3 bases and J dropped 1; count of bases not matched to a gene: 11. The CDR3 region is CASSEFQREWVSYEQYF. Here the CDR3 DNA reads TGTGCCAGCAGTGAGTTCCAGCGGGAGTGGGTATCCTACGAGCAGTACTTC.

The rearrangement joins TRBV7-2 to TRBJ1-1, with D hard to call. Germline V gives CDR1 SGHTA, CDR2 FQGNSA. Trimming removed 3 bases from V and 2 bases from J, with 13 bases in between. The CDR3 contains 15 residues. The CDR3 loop is CASSLTIGINTEAFF. The CDR3 DNA sequence: TGTGCCAGCAGCTTGACCATCGGGATTAACACTGAAGCTTTCTTT. Supplemented by reference TRBV7-2 and TRBJ1-1, the full variable domain reads GAGVSQSPSNKVTEKGKDVELRCDPISGHTALYWYRQSLGQGLEFLIYFQGNSAPDKSGLPSDRFSAERTGGSVSTLTIQRTQQEDSAVYLCASSLTIGINTEAFFGQGTRLTVV.

This chain uses TRBV2 with TRBJ1-6; D call uncertain. Trimming stripped 0 bases from V and 7 bases from J, with 4 bases between. Germline values: CDR1 SNHLY, CDR2 FYNNEI. The CDR3 has 13 amino acids. CDR3 in amino acids: CASSEASNSPLHF. The CDR3 DNA is TGTGCCAGCAGTGAAGCCTCGAATTCACCCCTCCACTTT.

The chain is built from TRBV23-1 and TRBJ1-1; no definite D call. TRBV23-1 is annotated as an ORF whose role is uncertain. Trimming removed 0 bases from V and 5 bases from J, with 13 bases in between. The CDR3 sequence is 15 residues long. CDR3 in amino acids: CASSQSEGVRTEAFF. In DNA form, the CDR3 reads TGCGCCAGCAGTCAATCGGAGGGTGTAAGGACTGAAGCTTTCTTT.

The chain couples TRBV4-1 to TRBJ1-6; TRBD1 might be the D (6 bases). V lost 0 bases and J lost 10, with 16 bases in between. CDR1 is MGHRA, CDR2 YSYEKL, per germline. The CDR3 is made up of 16 amino acids. The CDR3 loop is CASSQEAQGVWSPLHF. The DNA for the CDR3 is TGCGCCAGCAGCCAAGAAGCACAGGGCGTTTGGTCACCCCTCCACTTT.

The chain employs TRBV6-5 and TRBJ2-1, with 9 bases aligning to TRBD1. Germline assignment: CDR1 MNHEY and CDR2 SVGAGI. The CDR3 runs to 15 residues. Losses at the gene ends were 6 bases for V and 4 bases for J; bases not matched to a gene: 7. CDR3 protein: CASRSAGTGYNEQFF. The CDR3 coding sequence is TGTGCCAGCAGATCTGCCGGGACAGGGTACAATGAGCAGTTCTTC.

This chain joins TRBV30 and TRBJ1-1; D not resolved. Germline loops: CDR1 GTSNPN, CDR2 SVGIG (reference sequence). The CDR3 length is 13 residues. The V and J ends lost 4 bases and 1 base respectively, with 10 bases between them. The CDR3 DNA reads as TGTGCCTGGATGAGGCTGGCGAACACTGAAGCTTTCTTT. Amino acid sequence: CAWMRLANTEAFF.

This sequence joins TRBV6-4 and TRBJ1-1; 12 nucleotides align to TRBD1. Germline CDR1 MRHNA, CDR2 SNTAGT. This CDR3 is 18 amino acids long. Germline trimming cut 3 bases from V and 4 bases from J; bases unmatched to any gene: 12. The CDR3 DNA reads TGTGCCAGCAGTGAAGATTTCGGGACAGGGGGCGGGAGCACTGAAGCTTTCTTT. This sequence encodes CASSEDFGTGGGSTEAFF.

This chain joins TRBV7-6 and TRBJ1-3, with unresolved D. V was cut by 2 bases and J by 0 bases, with 8 bases left in between. The CDR3 covers 15 residues. Germline CDR1 SGHVS, CDR2 FNYEAQ. The CDR3 sequence is CASSLKQSSGNTIYF. CDR3 DNA: TGTGCCAGCAGCTTAAAACAGAGCTCTGGAAACACCATATATTTT.

This clone was picked up a small number of times. The chain has TRBV24-1 and TRBJ2-3; the match to TRBD1 covers 8 bases. Germline V gene sequence: CDR1 KGHDR, CDR2 SFDVKD. J was trimmed by 4 bases and V by 9 bases; bases with no gene match: 11. This CDR3 contains 15 residues. The CDR3 nucleotides read TGTGCCACCGCCAGCCGGGGGACAGGAGCAGATACGCAGTATTTT. Translation gives CATASRGTGADTQYF.

The rearrangement links TRBV5-4 to TRBJ1-2; D uncertain. V was cut by 6 bases and J by 5 bases, with 20 bases left in between. Germline V CDR1 and CDR2: SGHNT, YYREEE (reference sequence). CDR3 length equals 15 residues. The CDR3 spells CASTNSLTATYGYTF. In DNA form, the CDR3 reads TGTGCCAGCACAAACTCCCTGACGGCGACTTATGGCTACACCTTC. Looking up the rest from reference TRBV5-4 and TRBJ1-2 gives the full variable domain: ETGVTQSPTHLIKTRGQQVTLRCSSQSGHNTVSWYQQALGQGPQFIFQYYREEENGRGNFPPRFSGLQFPNYSSELNVNALELDDSALYLCASTNSLTATYGYTFGSGTRLTVV.

This chain joins TRBV3-1 (or the pseudogene TRBV3-2) and TRBJ2-2; a weak D match, TRBD2 (5 bases). This CDR3 is built from 13 residues. V lost 4 bases and J 4 bases, leaving 7 bases between the germline ends. CDR1 is LGHDT and CDR2 is YNNKEL in the germline V gene (reference sequence). CDR3 loop: CASSPRGTGELFF. The CDR3 DNA is TGTGCCAGCAGCCCCCGGGGCACCGGGGAGCTGTTTTTT.

The chain joins TRBV24-1 to TRBJ2-5, with D hard to call. The CDR3 sequence is 12 residues long. CDR1 is KGHDR, CDR2 SFDVKD, per germline. Deletions cut 2 bases from V and 5 bases from J, with 5 bases between. The CDR3 is CATSDSLETQYF. CDR3 nucleotide sequence: TGTGCCACCAGTGATTCGTTGGAGACCCAGTACTTC.